Listed here is a single T cell receptor (beta chain). How the authors handled the data: Cell counts per sample came from amplifying reference gene primers. TCRdb's table, derived via immunoSEQ multiplex PCR, lists solely in-frame clones and lacks some. The V and J calls and clone size are taken from that table; D and trimming were inferred from the DNA. The sample records some 190,000 clones, roughly 86% being singletons. V was pared by 3 bases and J by 7 bases, with 7 bases of the junction left unmatched. The CDR3 contains 14 residues. Germline CDR1 is SGHKS and CDR2 is YYEKEE (reference sequence). This entry is derived from a study of blood T cell repertoires in COVID-19. Study in general: The United States, Italy and Spain supplied acute and convalescent COVID-19 samples. T cells, B-cell-depleted T cells, or PBMCs provided the cDNA or gDNA that served as material.

V and J are TRBV5-5 and TRBJ2-7; 10 positions match TRBD1. This clonotype was sampled from a man aged 18-30 years with active or convalescent COVID-19. Sequences were obtained from peripheral blood. The CDR3 DNA is TGTGCCAGCAGCTCCCGGACAGGGGGGAGGGAGCAGTACTTC. It specifies CASSSRTGGREQYF.